These T cell receptor beta chains were read from a single sample in a study of CD4 and CD8 cells across lung adenocarcinoma regions. TCRdb fed the PCR reads into MiXCR, producing one record per CDR3 protein. The sample records some 10,000 distinct CDR3 sequences, around 42% being singletons. The sequencing input was CD8+ T cells from the margin of a lung tumor. The receptors were gathered from a male donor with lung adenocarcinoma. The CD4 and CD8 labels of this study may be unreliable. Both conserved end residues are part of each CDR3. D genes are given only for firm matches. Some rows have no size entry. The others give once, few or many, or a class for an expanded clone.

TGTGCCAGCAGTCCCTCCCTTGAGGCTGTGAACACCGGTGCGCTGTATTTT CASSPSLEAVNTGALYF TRBV6-1 NA TRBJ2-2 NA
TGTGCCAGCAGCCCATATAACAGGGCTACTGAAGCTTTCTTT CASSPYNRATEAFF TRBV9 few TRBJ1-1 NA
TGTGCCAGCAGCTTAGTATCGACAGGGGATTGGGAGACCCAGTACTTC CASSLVSTGDWETQYF TRBV7-2 NA TRBJ2-5 TRBD1
TGCGCCAGCAGCGAGGGACCACCGTCTAATGAGCAGTTCTTC CASSEGPPSNEQFF TRBV5-1 once TRBJ2-1 NA
TGTGCCAGCAGTAACCCGGGACTAGGGCGATTCAATGAGCAGTTCTTC CASSNPGLGRFNEQFF TRBV12-3/TRBV12-4 hyperexpanded TRBJ2-1 TRBD2
TGTGCCAGCAGTGAAGAGGCAGGGTCGTACTATAATTCACCCCTCCACTTT CASSEEAGSYYNSPLHF TRBV6-1 NA TRBJ1-6 NA
TGTGCCAGCAGACGAAGTGGACAGAACACCGGGGAGCTGTTTTTT CASRRSGQNTGELFF TRBV6-4 many TRBJ2-2 NA
TGTGCCAGGGGTTCTCGGGCTGGCGGCACAGATACGCAGTATTTT CARGSRAGGTDTQYF TRBV6-5 NA TRBJ2-3 NA
TGTGCCAGCAGTTATCGGACGGGGCCTCCCGGGGCCTACAATGAGCAGTTCTTC CASSYRTGPPGAYNEQFF TRBV6-5 NA TRBJ2-1 NA
TGTGCCAGCAGTGTTTCCAGGGGTCTCCCGGGACTAGCGTTTGAGCAGTTCTTC CASSVSRGLPGLAFEQFF TRBV6-1 NA TRBJ2-1 TRBD2
TGTGCCAGCACGAGGGTACAGGGGGCAAGCGGCTACACCTTC CASTRVQGASGYTF TRBV6-1 many TRBJ1-2 TRBD1
TGTGCCACCAGCAATTACAGGGGGCCAGAGACCCAGTACTTC CATSNYRGPETQYF TRBV15 NA TRBJ2-5 TRBD1
TGCGCCAGCAGCCAAGAGTCCCAGGGAGACACTGAAGCTTTCTTT CASSQESQGDTEAFF TRBV4-1 few TRBJ1-1 NA
TGTGCCAGCAGCCAAGGGGGGGCCAAGAACACTGAAGCTTTCTTT CASSQGGAKNTEAFF TRBV4-2 NA TRBJ1-1 NA
TGTGCCAGCAGCTTAGGGTGGGAGACCCAGTACTTC CASSLGWETQYF TRBV7-2 many TRBJ2-5 NA
TGTGCCACCGCGGTCCGATCACCCGGGGAACCTGGTGAGCAGTACTTC CATAVRSPGEPGEQYF TRBV6-1 medium-sized TRBJ2-5 NA
TGCGCCAGCAGCCAAGACGGGACTAGCGGTTACGAGCAGTACTTC CASSQDGTSGYEQYF TRBV4-1 NA TRBJ2-7 TRBD2
TGCGCCAGCCAGGGGCCGACTACTACTGGAAACACCATATATTTT CASQGPTTTGNTIYF TRBV10-2 NA TRBJ1-3 NA
TGTGCCAGCAGTTACTCCAGGGATTTCACCGGGGAGCTGTTTTTT CASSYSRDFTGELFF TRBV6-5 NA TRBJ2-2 NA
TGTGCCAGCAGCGAGGGCGGCGGGGGCGCCTACGAGCAGTACTTC CASSEGGGGAYEQYF TRBV9 NA TRBJ2-7 NA
TGTGCCACCAGCAGGGAGTTCACCGGGGAGCTGTTTTTT CATSREFTGELFF TRBV15 few TRBJ2-2 NA
TGTGCCAGTAGTATAACAGGGCATACAGAATATCAGCCCCAGCATTTT CASSITGHTEYQPQHF TRBV19 NA TRBJ1-5 NA
TGTGCCAGCAGCGTCCCTAGCACAGATACGCAGTATTTT CASSVPSTDTQYF TRBV7-8 NA TRBJ2-3 NA
TGCGCCAGCAGTGAGGGACAGGGCCTTGGGGCCAACGTCCTGACTTTC CASSEGQGLGANVLTF TRBV10-1 NA TRBJ2-6 TRBD1
TGTGCCAGCAGCCAAGGAGCACCTCGGACAGGGAAAGAGCAGTACTTC CASSQGAPRTGKEQYF TRBV14 few TRBJ2-7 TRBD1
TGTGCCAGCAGCTTTTACTCGGGGACAACTAATGAAAAACTGTTTTTT CASSFYSGTTNEKLFF TRBV7-2 many TRBJ1-4 NA
TGTGCCAGCAGTTACTCGACTTCACCTACGCAGTATTTT CASSYSTSPTQYF TRBV6-5 medium-sized TRBJ2-3 NA
TGTGCCAGCAGTGACGACAGAACGTTTTGGACTGAAGCTTTCTTT CASSDDRTFWTEAFF TRBV6-1 NA TRBJ1-1 NA
TGTGCCAGCAGTCTCTCGGGGCGAGGCCCGCCAGATACGCAGTATTTT CASSLSGRGPPDTQYF TRBV6-5 medium-sized TRBJ2-3 NA
TGTGCCATCAGCGCCGGGACAGGGGGCCAGGGGTACAATGAGCAGTTCTTC CAISAGTGGQGYNEQFF TRBV10-3 many TRBJ2-1 TRBD1
TGTGCCATCAGTAACGGACAGGGGGCCTACGAGCAGTACTTC CAISNGQGAYEQYF TRBV10-3 many TRBJ2-7 TRBD1